What follows is one T cell receptor (beta chain) and its context. Its antigen is unknown. The data derive from a study of shared clonotypes between healthy human individuals. CD4+ cells underwent separation, giving CD45RA+ naive and CD45RA-negative memory subsets. Sequenced by immunoSEQ multiplex PCR; TCRdb stores in-frame clones only, minus some. The table records over 950,000 clones, 60% to 80% of them present only once. General study findings and limits: Incompleteness in sorted-subset sequencing, despite large depth, was shown by rarefaction. Donor clonotype sharing was expected to depend on sequencing depth.

This CDR3 spans 11 amino acids. Germline values: CDR1 SNHLY, CDR2 FYNNEI. V lost 4 bases and J 6 bases, leaving 7 bases between the germline ends. The chain employs TRBV2 and TRBJ2-7; D ambiguous. This clonotype originated in a young man in good health. Some clones in this sample may be carry-over from other donors' samples. The sequencing sample was made of memory CD4+ T cells from PBMCs. This sample's subset: CD45RA-negative fraction. CDR3 sequence reads: CASSVGIEQYF. The CDR3 bases are TGTGCCAGCAGTGTAGGTATCGAGCAGTACTTC.